This T cell receptor (beta chain) came from a study of beta chain features in type 1 diabetes. Notes on the study in general: Short templates might get an advantage during PCR, and this would be equal in patients and controls.

This clone came up a few times. Its antigen is not known. CD4+ cells of the naive, central memory, regulatory and stem cell-like memory types were sorted via CD45RO/CCR7/CD25/CD127/CD95/CD27. Sort purity for all populations was recorded as exceeding 98%. The germline gives CDR1 SGHNT, CDR2 YYREEE (reference sequence). This CDR3 has 17 residues. With V trimmed by 4 bases and J by 2 bases, 13 bases remained unmatched. Expressed TCRB transcripts were sequenced, since all the RNA that had been isolated was reverse transcribed. Clones were read by immunoSEQ multiplex PCR, and TCRdb kept only the in-frame ones, dropping some. Of fewer than 250,000 clones listed, roughly an eighth were seen once; the top ten hold around 0.026%.

Source material: naive CD4+ T cells from blood. The gene calls are TRBV5-4 and TRBJ2-3, with TRBD2 matching 7 bases. The TCR sequence derives from a woman aged 40 to 50 in good health. The chain's CDR3 is CASSPPGRGTYTDTQYF. The CDR3 DNA reads TGTGCCAGCAGCCCTCCTGGGCGGGGGACTTACACAGATACGCAGTATTTT.